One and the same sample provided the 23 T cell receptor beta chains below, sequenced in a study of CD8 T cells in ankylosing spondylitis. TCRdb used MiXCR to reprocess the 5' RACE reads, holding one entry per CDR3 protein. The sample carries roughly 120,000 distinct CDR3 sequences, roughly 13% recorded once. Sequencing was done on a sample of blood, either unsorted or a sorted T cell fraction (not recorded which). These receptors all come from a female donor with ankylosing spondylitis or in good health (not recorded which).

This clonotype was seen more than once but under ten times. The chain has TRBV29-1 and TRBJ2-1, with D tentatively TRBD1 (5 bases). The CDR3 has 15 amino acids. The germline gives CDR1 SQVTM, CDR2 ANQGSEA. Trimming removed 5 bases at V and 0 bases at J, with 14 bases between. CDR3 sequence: CSVSEDTSSYNEQFF. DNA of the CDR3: TGCAGCGTTTCCGAGGACACCAGCTCCTACAATGAGCAGTTCTTC.

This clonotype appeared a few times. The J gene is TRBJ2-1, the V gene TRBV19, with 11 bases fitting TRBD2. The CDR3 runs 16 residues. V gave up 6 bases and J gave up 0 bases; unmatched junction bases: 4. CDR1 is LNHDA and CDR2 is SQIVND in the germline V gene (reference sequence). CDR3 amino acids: CASRTTSGSSYNEQFF. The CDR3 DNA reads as TGTGCCAGTAGGACAACTAGCGGGAGCTCCTACAATGAGCAGTTCTTC.

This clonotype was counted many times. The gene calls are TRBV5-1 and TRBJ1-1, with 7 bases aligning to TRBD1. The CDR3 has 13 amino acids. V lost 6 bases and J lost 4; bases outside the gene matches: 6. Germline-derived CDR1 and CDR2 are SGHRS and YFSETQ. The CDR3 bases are TGCGCCAGCAATCAGGGGGTGGGCACTGAAGCTTTCTTT. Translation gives CASNQGVGTEAFF.

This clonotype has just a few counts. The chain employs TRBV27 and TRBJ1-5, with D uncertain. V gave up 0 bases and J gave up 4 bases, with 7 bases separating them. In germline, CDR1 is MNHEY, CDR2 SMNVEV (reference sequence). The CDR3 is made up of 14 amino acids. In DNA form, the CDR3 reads TGTGCCAGCAGTTTATCGGGCTTTAATCAGCCCCAGCATTTT. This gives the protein CASSLSGFNQPQHF.

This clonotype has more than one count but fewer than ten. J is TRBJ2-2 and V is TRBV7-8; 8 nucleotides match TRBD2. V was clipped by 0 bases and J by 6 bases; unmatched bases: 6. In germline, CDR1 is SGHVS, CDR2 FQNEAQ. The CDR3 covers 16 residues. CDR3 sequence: CASSLAGTRAAGELFF. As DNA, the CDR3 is TGTGCCAGCAGCTTAGCCGGGACTAGGGCGGCCGGGGAGCTGTTTTTT.

The CDR3: CASSTGSGNEQFF. Here the CDR3 DNA reads TGCGCCAGCAGTACAGGGTCCGGCAATGAGCAGTTCTTC. The V call is TRBV5-1, the J call TRBJ2-1; D is possibly TRBD1 (6 bases). Trimming pared 5 bases from V and 6 bases from J, leaving 12 bases between. Germline-derived CDR1 and CDR2 are SGHRS and YFSETQ. CDR3 length equals 13 residues.

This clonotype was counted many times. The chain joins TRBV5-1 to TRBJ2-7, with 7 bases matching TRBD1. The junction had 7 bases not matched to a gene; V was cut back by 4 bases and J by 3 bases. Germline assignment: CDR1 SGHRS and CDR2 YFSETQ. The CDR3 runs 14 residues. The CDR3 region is CASSPVAGGYEQYF. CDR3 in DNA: TGCGCCAGCAGCCCTGTTGCAGGGGGCTACGAGCAGTACTTC. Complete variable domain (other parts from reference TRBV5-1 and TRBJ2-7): KAGVTQTPRYLIKTRGQQVTLSCSPISGHRSVSWYQQTPGQGLQFLFEYFSETQRNKGNFPGRFSGRQFSNSRSEMNVSTLELGDSALYLCASSPVAGGYEQYFGPGTRLTVT.

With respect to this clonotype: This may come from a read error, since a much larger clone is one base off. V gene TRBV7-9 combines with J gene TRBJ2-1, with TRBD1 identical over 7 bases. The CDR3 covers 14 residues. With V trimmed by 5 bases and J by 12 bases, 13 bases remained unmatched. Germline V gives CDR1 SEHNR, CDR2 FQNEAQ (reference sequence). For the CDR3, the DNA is TGTGCCAGCAGCCCAGAGGGGGCGGACCTAGGGCAGTTCTTC. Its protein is CASSPEGADLGQFF.

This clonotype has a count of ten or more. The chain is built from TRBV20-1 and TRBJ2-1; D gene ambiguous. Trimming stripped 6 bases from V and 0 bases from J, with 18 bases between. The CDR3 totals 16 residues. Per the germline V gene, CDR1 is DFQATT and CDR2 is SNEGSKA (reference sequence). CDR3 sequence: CSARPGAAGSYNEQFF. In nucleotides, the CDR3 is TGCAGTGCCCGCCCCGGCGCCGCCGGCTCCTACAATGAGCAGTTCTTC.

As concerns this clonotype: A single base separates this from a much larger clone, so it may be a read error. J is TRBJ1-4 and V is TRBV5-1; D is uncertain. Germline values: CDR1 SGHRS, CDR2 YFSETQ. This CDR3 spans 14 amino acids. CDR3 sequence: CAGSSRGTNEKLFF. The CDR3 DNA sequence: TGCGCCGGCAGCTCAAGAGGAACTAATGAAAAACTGTTTTTT.

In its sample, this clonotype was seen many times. CDR3 loop: CASSRSPLHF. The CDR3 coding sequence is TGTGCCAGCAGCCGCTCACCCCTCCACTTT. The V and J genes are TRBV7-9 and TRBJ1-6; D is undetermined. V was trimmed by 5 bases and J by 10 bases, leaving 3 bases between them. Germline V gene data show CDR1 as SEHNR and CDR2 as FQNEAQ (reference sequence). This CDR3 has 10 residues.

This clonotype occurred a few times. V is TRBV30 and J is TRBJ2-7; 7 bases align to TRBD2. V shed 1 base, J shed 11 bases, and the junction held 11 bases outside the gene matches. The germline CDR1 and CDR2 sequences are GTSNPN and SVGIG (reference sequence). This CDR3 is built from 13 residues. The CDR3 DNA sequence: TGTGCCTGGAGTGGACTAGCCGGAGGAGGGGAGTACTTC. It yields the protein CAWSGLAGGGEYF.

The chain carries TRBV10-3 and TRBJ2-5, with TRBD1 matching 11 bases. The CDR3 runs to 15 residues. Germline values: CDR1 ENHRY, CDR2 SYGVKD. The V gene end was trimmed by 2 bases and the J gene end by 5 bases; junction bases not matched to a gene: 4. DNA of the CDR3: TGTGCCATCAGTGAGGGGACAGGGGGGCCGGAGACCCAGTACTTC. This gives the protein CAISEGTGGPETQYF.

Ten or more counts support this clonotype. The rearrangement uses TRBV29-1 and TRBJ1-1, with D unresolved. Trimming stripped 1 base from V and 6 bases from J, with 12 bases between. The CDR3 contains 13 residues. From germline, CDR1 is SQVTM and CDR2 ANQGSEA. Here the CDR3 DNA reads TGCAGCGTTGAAGGGATAAGGGAGGCTGAAGCTTTCTTT. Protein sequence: CSVEGIREAEAFF.

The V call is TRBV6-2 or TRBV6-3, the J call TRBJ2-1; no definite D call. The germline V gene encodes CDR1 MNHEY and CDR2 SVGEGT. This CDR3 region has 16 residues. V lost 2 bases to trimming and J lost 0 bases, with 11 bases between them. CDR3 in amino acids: CASSYRDPSSYNEQFF. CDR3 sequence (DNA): TGTGCCAGCAGTTACCGAGACCCGAGCTCCTACAATGAGCAGTTCTTC.

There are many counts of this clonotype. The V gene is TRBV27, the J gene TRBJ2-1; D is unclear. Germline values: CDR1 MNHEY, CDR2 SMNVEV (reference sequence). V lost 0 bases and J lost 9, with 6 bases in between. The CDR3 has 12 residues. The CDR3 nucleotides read TGTGCCAGCAGTTTATCGGGCCTTGAGCAGTTCTTC. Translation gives CASSLSGLEQFF.

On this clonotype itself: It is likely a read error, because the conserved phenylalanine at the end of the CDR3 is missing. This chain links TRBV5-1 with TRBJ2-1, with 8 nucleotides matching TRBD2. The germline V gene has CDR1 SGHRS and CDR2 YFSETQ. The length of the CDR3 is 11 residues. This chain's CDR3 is CARSLGTRQFL. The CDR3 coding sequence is TGCGCCCGCAGCTTAGGGACTAGACAGTTCTTG.

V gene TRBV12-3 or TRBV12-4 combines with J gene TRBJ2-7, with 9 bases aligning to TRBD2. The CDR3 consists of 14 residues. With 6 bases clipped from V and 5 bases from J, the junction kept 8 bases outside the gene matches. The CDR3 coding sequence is TGTGCCAGCAGACTCGGTAGCGGGAGTAACGAGCAGTACTTC. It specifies CASRLGSGSNEQYF.

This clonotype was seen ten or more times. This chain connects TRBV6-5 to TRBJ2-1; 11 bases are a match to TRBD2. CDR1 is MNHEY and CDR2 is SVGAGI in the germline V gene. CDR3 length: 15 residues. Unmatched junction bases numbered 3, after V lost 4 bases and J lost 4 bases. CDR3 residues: CASSSWTSGYNEQFF. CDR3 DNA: TGTGCCAGCAGTTCCTGGACTAGCGGGTACAATGAGCAGTTCTTC.

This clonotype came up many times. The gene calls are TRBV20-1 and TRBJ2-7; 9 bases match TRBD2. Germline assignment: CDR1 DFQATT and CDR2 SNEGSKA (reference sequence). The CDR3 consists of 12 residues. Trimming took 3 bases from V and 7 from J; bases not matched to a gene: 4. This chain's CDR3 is CSASGLAREQYF. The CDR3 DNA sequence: TGCAGTGCTAGTGGACTAGCGCGAGAGCAGTACTTC.

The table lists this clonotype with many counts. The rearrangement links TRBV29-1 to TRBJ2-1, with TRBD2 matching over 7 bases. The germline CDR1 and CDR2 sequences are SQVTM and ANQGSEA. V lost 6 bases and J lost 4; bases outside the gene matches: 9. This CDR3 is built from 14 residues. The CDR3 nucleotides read TGCAGCGTGAAGGGGCTAGCGGCTTACAATGAGCAGTTCTTC. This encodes CSVKGLAAYNEQFF.

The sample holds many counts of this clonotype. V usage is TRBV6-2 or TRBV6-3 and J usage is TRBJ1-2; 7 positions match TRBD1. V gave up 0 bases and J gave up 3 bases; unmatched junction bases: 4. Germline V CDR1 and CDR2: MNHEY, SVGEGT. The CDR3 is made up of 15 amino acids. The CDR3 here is CASSYSWDRYYGYTF. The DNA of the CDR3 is TGTGCCAGCAGTTACTCTTGGGACAGATACTATGGCTACACCTTC.

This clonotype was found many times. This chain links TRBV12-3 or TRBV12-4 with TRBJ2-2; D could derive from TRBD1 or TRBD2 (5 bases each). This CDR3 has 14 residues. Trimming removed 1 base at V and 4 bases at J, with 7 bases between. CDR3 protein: CASSLGGSTGELFF. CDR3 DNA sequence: TGTGCCAGCAGTTTAGGGGGGAGCACCGGGGAGCTGTTTTTT.